Following are 21 T cell receptor beta chains from one sample sequenced in a study of cytomegalovirus exposure and HLA in healthy donors. PCR employed 60 Vbeta and 13 Jbeta primers. Some clones are missing from TCRdb's copy, which holds only in-frame ones; the method was immunoSEQ multiplex PCR. The data show 250,000 to 350,000 clones, with approximately 90% seen just once and almost 4% held by the top ten. The sequenced sample was PBMCs. The receptors were sampled from a man aged 35 to 55 in good health and CMV-seropositive.

V is TRBV9 and J is TRBJ2-2; 15 positions match TRBD2. The length of the CDR3 is 16 residues. Trimming cost V 6 bases and J 7 bases; bases outside gene matches: 7. CDR1 is SGDLS and CDR2 is YYNGEE in the germline V gene. The CDR3 here is CASNPGLAGGGGELFF. The CDR3 DNA sequence: TGTGCCAGCAACCCCGGACTAGCGGGAGGGGGCGGGGAGCTGTTTTTT.

V usage is TRBV7-9 and J usage is TRBJ2-1; TRBD2 agrees at 14 bases. Germline loops: CDR1 SEHNR, CDR2 FQNEAQ (reference sequence). The CDR3 is 16 amino acids. The trim removed 11 bases at V and 0 bases at J, leaving 6 bases unmatched. The DNA for the CDR3 is TGTGCCGGTGCCGGGACTAGCGGGAGCTCCTACAATGAGCAGTTCTTC. Residues: CAGAGTSGSSYNEQFF.

Points on this clone: One junction end disagrees with the germline gene, perhaps due to a read error. The gene calls are TRBV7-7 and TRBJ2-5; 10 bases fit TRBD1. The CDR3 covers 15 residues. Germline V gene lookup returns CDR1 SSHAT and CDR2 FNYEAQ (reference sequence). CDR3 region: CASSLATGGVETQYF. CDR3 DNA: TGTGCTAGCAGCTTAGCGACAGGGGGCGTGGAGACCCAGTACTTC.

Remarks on this clone: A read error is possible here, since a much larger clone lies one base away. This chain joins TRBV5-1 and TRBJ1-1; the D is unclear. CDR3 length: 14 residues. Trimming cost V 0 bases and J 1 base, with 7 bases left between them. Germline V lookup: CDR1 SGHRS, CDR2 YFSETQ. The CDR3 sequence is CASSLEAANTEAFF. The CDR3 coding sequence is TGCGCCAGCAGCTTGGAGGCGGCGAACACTGAAGCTTTCTTT.

The genes are TRBV5-4 and TRBJ1-3; maybe TRBD1 (6 bases). The V gene lost 4 bases and the J gene lost 1 base, with 9 bases spanning the gap. The germline gives CDR1 SGHNT, CDR2 YYREEE (reference sequence). The CDR3 covers 14 residues. This CDR3 is CASSLQGSGNTIYF. The DNA for the CDR3 is TGTGCCAGCAGCCTTCAGGGGTCTGGAAACACCATATATTTT. Together with reference TRBV5-4 and TRBJ1-3, the CDR3 gives the full variable domain: ETGVTQSPTHLIKTRGQQVTLRCSSQSGHNTVSWYQQALGQGPQFIFQYYREEENGRGNFPPRFSGLQFPNYSSELNVNALELDDSALYLCASSLQGSGNTIYFGEGSWLTVV.

The chain employs TRBV9 and TRBJ2-5; D is possibly TRBD1 (6 bases). Germline CDR1 is SGDLS and CDR2 is YYNGEE. The CDR3 is made up of 15 amino acids. The ends were cut back, 0 bases at V and 6 bases at J, with 15 bases in the middle. Here the CDR3 reads CASSVDSGAEQTQYF. CDR3 bases: TGTGCCAGCAGCGTAGACTCAGGGGCGGAGCAGACCCAGTACTTC.

The chain recombines TRBV5-1 with TRBJ2-6; 7 nucleotides align to TRBD1. The V and J ends lost 7 bases and 2 bases, in that order; junction bases with no gene match: 15. The CDR3 is 18 residues long. Germline V CDR1 and CDR2: SGHRS, YFSETQ. CDR3 coding DNA: TGCGCCAGCGGGGTAGGAACAGGGGTAATAGCTGGGGCCAACGTCCTGACTTTC. Its translation is CASGVGTGVIAGANVLTF.

The chain employs TRBV28 and TRBJ1-3; D is ambiguous. V shed 6 bases and J shed 2 bases, with 8 bases lying between them. The CDR3 is made up of 13 amino acids. Germline CDR1 MDHEN, CDR2 SYDVKM. CDR3: CASREFPGNTIYF. CDR3 nucleotides: TGTGCCAGCAGGGAGTTTCCTGGAAACACCATATATTTT.

The chain joins TRBV27 to TRBJ1-5; the D gene is possibly TRBD1 (6 bases). CDR1 is MNHEY, CDR2 SMNVEV, per germline (reference sequence). V was clipped by 2 bases and J by 11 bases, with 16 bases between them. CDR3 length equals 14 residues. The CDR3 spells CASSLLSTGMTQHF. In DNA form, the CDR3 reads TGTGCCAGCAGTTTACTTTCAACAGGGATGACCCAGCATTTT.

CDR3 nucleotide sequence: TGTGCCAGCAGCCGCCTCCCCCGGGACAGGAGGGGAGAGCAGTACTTC. It translates to CASSRLPRDRRGEQYF. V usage is TRBV5-4 and J usage is TRBJ2-7; TRBD1 agrees at 8 bases. This CDR3 spans 16 amino acids. The germline CDR1 and CDR2 sequences are SGHNT and YYREEE (reference sequence). J lost 7 bases, V lost 4 bases, and 16 bases had no gene match.

The chain joins TRBV18 to TRBJ2-7; TRBD2 agrees at 8 bases. V dropped 2 bases and J dropped 2; count of bases not matched to a gene: 5. Germline-derived CDR1 and CDR2 are KGHSH and LQKENI. The CDR3 is 15 residues long. In DNA, the CDR3 is TGTGCCAGCTCACCAAGGCGGGAGGCCACCTACGAGCAGTACTTC. As protein: CASSPRREATYEQYF.

This rearrangement joins TRBV6-5 to TRBJ2-2; weak D call: TRBD2 (6 bases). The CDR3 is 15 residues long. The germline V and J ends were trimmed by 5 bases and 4 bases, with 14 bases remaining between them. The germline CDR1 and CDR2 sequences are MNHEY and SVGAGI. The CDR3, as DNA: TGTGCCAGCAGTCGCGGAGGGCTGAGCACCGGGGAGCTGTTTTTT. This translates into CASSRGGLSTGELFF.

The chain carries TRBV25-1 and TRBJ2-2; no firm D call. Trimming shortened V by 2 bases and J by 3 bases, and 10 bases separated the two germline ends. The germline CDR1 and CDR2 sequences are MGHDK and SYGVNS. The CDR3 runs 15 residues. DNA of the CDR3: TGTGCCAGCAGTGAACGGTTGTCTGACACCGGGGAGCTGTTTTTT. It translates to CASSERLSDTGELFF.

This sequence joins TRBV11-1 and TRBJ1-1; D uncertain. Germline loops: CDR1 SGHAT, CDR2 FQDESV (reference sequence). The ends were cut back, 3 bases at V and 6 bases at J, with 8 bases in the middle. The CDR3 is 12 amino acids. CDR3 amino acids: CASSFFAAEAFF. CDR3 coding DNA: TGTGCCAGCAGCTTTTTTGCGGCTGAAGCTTTCTTT. The full variable domain, rest sourced from reference TRBV11-1 and TRBJ1-1, is EAEVAQSPRYKITEKSQAVAFWCDPISGHATLYWYRQILGQGPELLVQFQDESVVDDSQLPKDRFSAERLKGVDSTLKIQPAELGDSAMYLCASSFFAAEAFFGQGTRLTVV.

The V and J genes are TRBV19 and TRBJ2-7; 9 bases are a match to TRBD2. J was trimmed by 2 bases and V by 5 bases; bases with no gene match: 7. CDR1 is LNHDA and CDR2 is SQIVND in the germline V gene (reference sequence). There are 15 residues in the CDR3. CDR3 sequence reads: CASSFELAGAYEQYF. The CDR3 coding sequence is TGTGCCAGTAGTTTCGAGTTAGCGGGAGCCTACGAGCAGTACTTC.

The V gene is TRBV9, the J gene TRBJ1-2; 8 bases align to TRBD1. This CDR3 region has 15 residues. Germline V gene data show CDR1 as SGDLS and CDR2 as YYNGEE. V shed 3 bases, J shed 2 bases, and the junction held 6 bases outside the gene matches. CDR3 in DNA: TGTGCCAGCAGCGCGGGACAGGAAGCGAACTATGGCTACACCTTC. The encoded protein is CASSAGQEANYGYTF.

The chain combines TRBV29-1 with TRBJ2-2; possibly TRBD1 for D (5 bases). The CDR3 has 11 amino acids. Trimming pared 7 bases from V and 7 bases from J, leaving 10 bases between. CDR1 is SQVTM, CDR2 ANQGSEA, per germline. CDR3 sequence: CSGRVVGELFF. The CDR3 nucleotides are TGCAGCGGCAGGGTTGTCGGGGAGCTGTTTTTT.

The chain combines TRBV28 with TRBJ2-3; 16 bases match TRBD2. Germline V gives CDR1 MDHEN, CDR2 SYDVKM. The V gene end was trimmed by 1 base and the J gene end by 4 bases; junction bases not matched to a gene: 8. There are 19 residues in the CDR3. The CDR3 sequence: CASSLLGLAGGLRADTQYF. CDR3 DNA: TGTGCCAGCAGTTTATTGGGACTAGCGGGAGGGCTCCGTGCAGATACGCAGTATTTT. Full variable domain (remainder filled in from reference TRBV28 and TRBJ2-3): DVKVTQSSRYLVKRTGEKVFLECVQDMDHENMFWYRQDPGLGLRLIYFSYDVKMKEKGDIPEGYSVSREKKERFSLILESASTNQTSMYLCASSLLGLAGGLRADTQYFGPGTRLTVL.

This clone came up once. The chain carries TRBV5-5 and TRBJ2-1, with 7 bases that match TRBD2. This CDR3 region has 15 residues. After removal of 5 bases from V and 1 base from J, the junction contained 6 bases not matched to a gene. CDR1 and CDR2 from the germline V gene are SGHKS and YYEKEE (reference sequence). Here the CDR3 DNA reads TGTGCCAGCAGTCCCGCGGGGGATTCCTACAATGAGCAGTTCTTC. Translated, it gives CASSPAGDSYNEQFF.

This chain connects TRBV29-1 to TRBJ2-7; D uncertain. CDR1 and CDR2 (germline): SQVTM, ANQGSEA. The CDR3 has 13 amino acids. The V and J ends lost 3 bases and 0 bases respectively, with 9 bases between them. The CDR3 nucleotides read TGCAGCGTTGAGGGCACCAACTCCTACGAGCAGTACTTC. As protein: CSVEGTNSYEQYF.

The rearrangement uses TRBV28 and TRBJ1-5; 9 bases map to TRBD1. The trim removed 10 bases at V and 3 bases at J, leaving 10 bases unmatched. This CDR3 region has 15 residues. Germline V CDR1 and CDR2: MDHEN, SYDVKM. The CDR3 DNA reads as TGTGCCACCTTGGGGGACAGGGTCTTCAATCAGCCCCAGCATTTT. Its protein product is CATLGDRVFNQPQHF. The variable domain in full, with the rest retrieved from reference TRBV28 and TRBJ1-5, is DVKVTQSSRYLVKRTGEKVFLECVQDMDHENMFWYRQDPGLGLRLIYFSYDVKMKEKGDIPEGYSVSREKKERFSLILESASTNQTSMYLCATLGDRVFNQPQHFGDGTRLSIL.